A selection of T cell receptor beta chains follows, all from one sample in a study of T-cell reconstitution after alpha-beta-depleted transplantation in children. Using its own MiXCR run on the PCR reads, TCRdb lists one record per CDR3 protein. The data contain some 200,000 distinct CDR3 sequences, 5.5% to 7% of them seen just once; the ten biggest clones take up just over 5.5%. Sequencing used PBMCs, obtained before TCRalphabeta/CD19-depleted stem cell transplant. The receptor set was obtained from a boy aged 2 to 9 with acute lymphoblastic leukemia, due to receive a stem cell transplant. CDR3s include the opening cysteine and the closing phenylalanine or tryptophan. The order of the fields is J gene, V gene, CDR3 protein.

j_call: TRBJ2-5
v_call: TRBV7-2
cdr3_aa: CASSPGTFQETQYF

j_call: TRBJ1-6
v_call: TRBV27
cdr3_aa: CASSPSVVNSPLHF

j_call: TRBJ2-1
v_call: TRBV11-2
cdr3_aa: CASSLRAGYNEQFF

j_call: TRBJ2-7
v_call: TRBV7-9
cdr3_aa: CASSLEQGATYEQYF

j_call: TRBJ2-5
v_call: TRBV12-3/TRBV12-4
cdr3_aa: CASRSTGWGETQYF

j_call: TRBJ1-1
v_call: TRBV7-3
cdr3_aa: CASRKSRYTEAFF

j_call: TRBJ2-1
v_call: TRBV6-4
cdr3_aa: CASSARAGTSGRNRNNEQFF

j_call: TRBJ2-7
v_call: TRBV27
cdr3_aa: CASSRLDRVYEQYF

j_call: TRBJ1-2
v_call: TRBV7-2
cdr3_aa: CASSPGWGQGTF

j_call: TRBJ2-2
v_call: TRBV6-5
cdr3_aa: CASSYWARLPNKAGELFF

j_call: TRBJ2-3
v_call: TRBV11-2
cdr3_aa: CASSLGSLAPIDTQYF

j_call: TRBJ2-4
v_call: TRBV6-2/TRBV6-3
cdr3_aa: CASSYSRTGQGVASVAKNIQYF

j_call: TRBJ1-6
v_call: TRBV7-9
cdr3_aa: CASSLDRVTLSPLHF

j_call: TRBJ2-3
v_call: TRBV5-1
cdr3_aa: CASSEGQDTDTQYF

j_call: TRBJ2-5
v_call: TRBV7-9
cdr3_aa: CASSVHLLARETQYF

j_call: TRBJ2-7
v_call: TRBV4-2
cdr3_aa: CASSQAPLNEQYF

j_call: TRBJ2-7
v_call: TRBV19
cdr3_aa: CASSMAVTMGGYEQYF

j_call: TRBJ2-3
v_call: TRBV30
cdr3_aa: CAWTEGGPQYF

j_call: TRBJ2-5
v_call: TRBV5-1
cdr3_aa: CASGRGQETQYF

j_call: TRBJ2-1
v_call: TRBV2
cdr3_aa: CARGTGLYNEQFF

j_call: TRBJ2-1
v_call: TRBV6-2/TRBV6-3
cdr3_aa: CASSHGTVPYNEQFF

j_call: TRBJ2-1
v_call: TRBV4-3
cdr3_aa: CASSASPASYNEQFF

j_call: TRBJ2-5
v_call: TRBV6-1
cdr3_aa: CASTTSGQETQYF

j_call: TRBJ2-5
v_call: TRBV5-5
cdr3_aa: CASSQPWESQETQYF

j_call: TRBJ2-7
v_call: TRBV29-1
cdr3_aa: CSVGTTSRSYEQYF

j_call: TRBJ2-2
v_call: TRBV3-1
cdr3_aa: CASSLGHNTGELFF

j_call: TRBJ2-3
v_call: TRBV15
cdr3_aa: CATSSGIHSTDTQYF

j_call: TRBJ2-3
v_call: TRBV20-1
cdr3_aa: CSASPSNLRTDTQYF

j_call: TRBJ2-1
v_call: TRBV20-1
cdr3_aa: CSARGTPGNEQFF

j_call: TRBJ2-5
v_call: TRBV5-1
cdr3_aa: CASSRAGESQETQYF

j_call: TRBJ2-1
v_call: TRBV12-3/TRBV12-4
cdr3_aa: CASTSGDSSYNEQFF

j_call: TRBJ2-7
v_call: TRBV20-1
cdr3_aa: CSARTQGAAYDEQYF

j_call: TRBJ2-7
v_call: TRBV5-1
cdr3_aa: CASSLTPIRDRGRYEQYF

j_call: TRBJ1-5
v_call: TRBV12-3/TRBV12-4
cdr3_aa: CASNVGGTVGSQHF

j_call: TRBJ2-5
v_call: TRBV27
cdr3_aa: CASSQVAGGQETQYF

j_call: TRBJ2-7
v_call: TRBV7-9
cdr3_aa: CASSLVTGDTYEQYF

j_call: TRBJ2-1
v_call: TRBV19
cdr3_aa: CASSGRIPTYNEQFF

j_call: TRBJ1-1
v_call: TRBV2
cdr3_aa: CASTLGQVHTEAFF

j_call: TRBJ2-6
v_call: TRBV3-1
cdr3_aa: CASSQAGTTGANVLTF

j_call: TRBJ2-5
v_call: TRBV7-2
cdr3_aa: CASRFRASQETQYF

j_call: TRBJ2-7
v_call: TRBV7-9
cdr3_aa: CASSSWGPYEQYF

j_call: TRBJ2-2
v_call: TRBV12-3/TRBV12-4
cdr3_aa: CASSLVLADITGELFF